This T cell receptor beta chain was profiled in a study of beta chain features in type 1 diabetes. The investigators reverse transcribed all of the isolated RNA, so they sequenced expressed TCRB transcripts. The data were produced by immunoSEQ multiplex PCR, yet TCRdb's version contains in-frame clones alone and is incomplete. The sample consists of 310,000 or so clones, 8% to 13% of them appearing once. The CDR3 length is 13 residues. CDR1 and CDR2 from the germline V gene are LGHNA and YSLEER. V lost 4 bases and J lost 6, with 11 bases in between. The source material was naive CD4+ T cells from blood. This chain uses TRBV4-3 with TRBJ2-3, with D perhaps TRBD2 (6 bases). This TCR came from a woman in her thirties in good health. Here the CDR3 reads CASSRDSGDTQYF. DNA of the CDR3: TGCGCCAGCAGCCGGGACTCAGGCGATACGCAGTATTTT.